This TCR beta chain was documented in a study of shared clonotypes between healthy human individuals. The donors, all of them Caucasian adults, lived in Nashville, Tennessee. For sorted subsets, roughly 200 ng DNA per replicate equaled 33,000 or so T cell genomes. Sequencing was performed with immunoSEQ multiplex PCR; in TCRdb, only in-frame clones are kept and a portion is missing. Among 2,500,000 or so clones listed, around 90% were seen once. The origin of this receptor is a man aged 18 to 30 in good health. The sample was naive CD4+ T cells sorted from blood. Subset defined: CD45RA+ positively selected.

The CDR3 sequence: CASTRGGGFYEQYF. Written as DNA, the CDR3 is TGCGCCAGCACCAGAGGCGGGGGCTTCTACGAGCAGTACTTC. The chain has TRBV10-2 and TRBJ2-7, with D possibly TRBD2 on 7 matching bases. Trimming left V 7 bases short and J 3 bases short, with 16 bases between. The germline CDR1 and CDR2 sequences are WSHSY and SAAADI. The CDR3 loop spans 14 amino acids.